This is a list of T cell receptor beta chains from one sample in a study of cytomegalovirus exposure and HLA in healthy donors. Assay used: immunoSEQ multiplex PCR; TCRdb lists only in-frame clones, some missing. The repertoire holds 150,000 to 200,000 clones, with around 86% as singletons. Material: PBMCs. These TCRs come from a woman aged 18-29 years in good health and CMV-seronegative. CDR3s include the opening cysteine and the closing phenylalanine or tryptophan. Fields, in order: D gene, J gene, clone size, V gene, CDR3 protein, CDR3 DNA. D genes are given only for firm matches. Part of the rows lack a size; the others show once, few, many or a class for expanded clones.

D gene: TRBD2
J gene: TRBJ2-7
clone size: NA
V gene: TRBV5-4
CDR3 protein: CASSWAGVSYEQYF
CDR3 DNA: TGTGCCAGCAGCTGGGCGGGGGTATCCTACGAGCAGTACTTC

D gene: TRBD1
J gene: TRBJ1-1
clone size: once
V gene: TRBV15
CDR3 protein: CATSRETGLNTEAFF
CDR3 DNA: TGTGCCACCAGCAGAGAGACAGGGCTTAACACTGAAGCTTTCTTT

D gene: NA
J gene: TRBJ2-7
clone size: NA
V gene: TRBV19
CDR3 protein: CASSILRGSYEQYF
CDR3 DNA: TGTGCCAGTAGTATTTTACGGGGTTCCTACGAGCAGTACTTC

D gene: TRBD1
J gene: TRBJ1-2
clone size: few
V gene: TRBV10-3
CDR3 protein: CAIGGTGDSGYTF
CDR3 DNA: TGTGCCATAGGGGGGACAGGGGATTCGGGCTACACCTTC

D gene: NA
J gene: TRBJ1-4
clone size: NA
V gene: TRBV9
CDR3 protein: CASSAGVGEKLFF
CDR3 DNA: TGTGCCAGCAGCGCAGGGGTTGGTGAAAAACTGTTTTTT

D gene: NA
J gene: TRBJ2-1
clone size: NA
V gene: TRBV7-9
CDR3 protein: CASSLVQDEQFF
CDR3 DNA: TGTGCCAGCAGCTTGGTGCAGGATGAGCAGTTCTTC

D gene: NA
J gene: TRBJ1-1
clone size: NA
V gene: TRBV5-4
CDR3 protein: CASSFLQGNTEAFF
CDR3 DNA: TGTGCCAGCAGCTTCCTTCAGGGAAACACTGAAGCTTTCTTT

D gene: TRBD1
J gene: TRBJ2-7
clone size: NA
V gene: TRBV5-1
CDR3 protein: CASSILPGTGGSYEQYF
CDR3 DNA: TGCGCCAGCAGCATCCTGCCCGGGACAGGGGGCTCCTACGAGCAGTACTTC

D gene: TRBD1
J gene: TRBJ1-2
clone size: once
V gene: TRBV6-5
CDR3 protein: CASSWDRGLVGYTF
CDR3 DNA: TGTGCCAGCAGTTGGGACAGGGGGCTCGTCGGCTACACCTTC

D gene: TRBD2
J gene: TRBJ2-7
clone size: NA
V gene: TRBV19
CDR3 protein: CASSAGGVSYEQYF
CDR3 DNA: TGTGCCAGTAGTGCCGGGGGGGTCAGCTACGAGCAGTACTTC

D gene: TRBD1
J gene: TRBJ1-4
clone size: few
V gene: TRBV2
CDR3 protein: CASRERTGVEKLFF
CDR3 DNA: TGTGCCAGCAGGGAACGGACAGGGGTTGAAAAACTGTTTTTT

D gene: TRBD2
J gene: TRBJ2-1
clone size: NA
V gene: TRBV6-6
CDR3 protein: CASSSDSGRFYNEQFF
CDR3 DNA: TGTGCCAGCAGTAGTGACAGCGGGAGGTTCTACAATGAGCAGTTCTTC

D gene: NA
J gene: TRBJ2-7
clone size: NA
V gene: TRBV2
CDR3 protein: CASSEDGPYEQYF
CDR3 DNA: TGTGCCAGCAGTGAAGACGGTCCCTACGAGCAGTACTTC

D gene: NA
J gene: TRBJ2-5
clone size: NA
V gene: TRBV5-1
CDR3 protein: CASSPGAKKTQYF
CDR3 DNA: TGCGCCAGCAGCCCAGGGGCGAAAAAGACCCAGTACTTC

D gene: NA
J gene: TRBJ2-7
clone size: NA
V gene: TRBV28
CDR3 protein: CASSLPLSYEQYF
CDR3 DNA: TGTGCCAGCAGTCTCCCTCTATCCTACGAGCAGTACTTC

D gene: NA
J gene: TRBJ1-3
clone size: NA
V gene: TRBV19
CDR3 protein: CASTSPQEQHSGNTIYF
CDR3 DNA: TGTGCCAGTACCTCTCCACAGGAGCAGCACTCTGGAAACACCATATATTTT

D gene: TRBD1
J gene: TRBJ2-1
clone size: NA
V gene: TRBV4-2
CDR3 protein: CASSDPGQGLSEQFF
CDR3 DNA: TGTGCCAGCAGCGACCCGGGACAGGGGTTAAGTGAGCAGTTCTTC

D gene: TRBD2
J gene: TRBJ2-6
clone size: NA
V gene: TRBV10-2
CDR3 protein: CASSEIIAGGFRGANVLTF
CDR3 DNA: TGCGCCAGCAGTGAGATAATAGCGGGGGGGTTCCGTGGGGCCAACGTCCTGACTTTC

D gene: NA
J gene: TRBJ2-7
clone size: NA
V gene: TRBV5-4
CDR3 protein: CASSSTDTYEQYF
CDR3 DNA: TGTGCCAGCAGCTCAACTGACACCTACGAGCAGTACTTC

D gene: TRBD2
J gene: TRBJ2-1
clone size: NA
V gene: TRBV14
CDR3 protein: CASSLQAGVGGEQFF
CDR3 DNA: TGTGCCAGCAGCCTCCAGGCGGGAGTGGGGGGTGAGCAGTTCTTC

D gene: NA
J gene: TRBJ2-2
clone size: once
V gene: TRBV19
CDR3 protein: CASSIDVATDLTGELFF
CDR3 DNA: TGTGCCAGTAGTATAGACGTAGCGACCGACCTAACCGGGGAGCTGTTTTTT

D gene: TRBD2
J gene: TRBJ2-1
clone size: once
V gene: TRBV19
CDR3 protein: CASMWTSGGAGEQFF
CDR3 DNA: TGTGCCAGTATGTGGACTAGCGGGGGGGCGGGTGAGCAGTTCTTC

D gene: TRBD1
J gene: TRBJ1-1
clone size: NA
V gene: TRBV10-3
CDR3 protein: CAITAQGAVTEAFF
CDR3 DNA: TGTGCCATCACCGCACAGGGGGCGGTAACTGAAGCTTTCTTT

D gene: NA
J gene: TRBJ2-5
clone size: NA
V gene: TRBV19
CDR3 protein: CASSIRQGGETQYF
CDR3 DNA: TGTGCCAGTAGTATTCGGCAGGGTGGAGAGACCCAGTACTTC

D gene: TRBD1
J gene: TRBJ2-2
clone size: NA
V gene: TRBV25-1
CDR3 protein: CASSEYRRGQAGTGELFF
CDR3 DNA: TGTGCCAGCAGTGAATATAGGAGGGGACAGGCGGGCACCGGGGAGCTGTTTTTT

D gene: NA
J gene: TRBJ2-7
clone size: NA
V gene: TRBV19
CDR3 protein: CASSIQGQGEQYF
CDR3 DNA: TGTGCCAGTAGTATCCAGGGGCAGGGCGAGCAGTACTTC

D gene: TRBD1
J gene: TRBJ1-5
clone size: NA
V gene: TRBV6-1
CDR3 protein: CATNDRGQPQHF
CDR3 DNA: TGTGCCACCAACGACAGGGGCCAGCCCCAGCATTTT

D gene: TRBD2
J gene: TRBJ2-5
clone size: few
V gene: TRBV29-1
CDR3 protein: CSAQPSGIETQYF
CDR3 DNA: TGCAGCGCCCAACCTAGCGGGATAGAGACCCAGTACTTC

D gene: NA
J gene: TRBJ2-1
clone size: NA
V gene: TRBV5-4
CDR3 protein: CASSSPPLNEQFF
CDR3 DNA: TGTGCCAGCAGCTCCCCCCCTCTTAATGAGCAGTTCTTC

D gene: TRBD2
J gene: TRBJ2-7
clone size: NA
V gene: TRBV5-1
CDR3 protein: CASSLSGGGSYEQYF
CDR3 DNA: TGCGCCAGCAGCTTGTCAGGCGGGGGCTCCTACGAGCAGTACTTC

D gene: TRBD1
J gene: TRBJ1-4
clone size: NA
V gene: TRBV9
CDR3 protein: CASSQGQGEEKLFF
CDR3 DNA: TGTGCCAGCAGCCAAGGACAGGGGGAAGAAAAACTGTTTTTT

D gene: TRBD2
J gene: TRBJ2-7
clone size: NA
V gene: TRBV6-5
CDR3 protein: CASSYAGGQYEQYF
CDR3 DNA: TGTGCCAGCAGTTACGCGGGGGGGCAGTACGAGCAGTACTTC

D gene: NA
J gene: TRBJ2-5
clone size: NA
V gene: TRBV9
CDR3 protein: CASSVGPPGETQYF
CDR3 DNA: TGTGCCAGCAGCGTAGGCCCCCCGGGAGAGACCCAGTACTTC

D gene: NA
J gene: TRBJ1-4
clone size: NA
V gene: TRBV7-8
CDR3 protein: CASSPHRNIEKLFF
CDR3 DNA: TGTGCCAGCAGCCCGCACAGGAATATTGAAAAACTGTTTTTT

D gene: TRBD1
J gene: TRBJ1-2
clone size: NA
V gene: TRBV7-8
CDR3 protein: CASRGTGQSTNYGYTF
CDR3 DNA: TGTGCCAGCAGAGGAACGGGACAGTCAACCAACTATGGCTACACCTTC

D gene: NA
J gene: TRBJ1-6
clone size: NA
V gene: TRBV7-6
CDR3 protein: CASSPGRQGWGSYNSPLHF
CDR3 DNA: TGTGCCAGCAGCCCGGGGCGGCAGGGGTGGGGCTCCTATAATTCACCCCTCCACTTT

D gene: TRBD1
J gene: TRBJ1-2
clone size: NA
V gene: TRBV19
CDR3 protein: CASSSGTDLFLYGYTF
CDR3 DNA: TGTGCCAGTAGTTCCGGGACAGACCTTTTTTTGTATGGCTACACCTTC

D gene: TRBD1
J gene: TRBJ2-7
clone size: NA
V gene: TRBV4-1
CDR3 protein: CASSQPGQGAYEQYF
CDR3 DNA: TGCGCCAGCAGCCAACCGGGACAGGGGGCATACGAGCAGTACTTC

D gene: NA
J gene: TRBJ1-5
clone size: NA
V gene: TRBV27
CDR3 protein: CASSPGGRATNQPQHF
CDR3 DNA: TGTGCCAGCTCCCCCGGGGGACGGGCTACGAATCAGCCCCAGCATTTT

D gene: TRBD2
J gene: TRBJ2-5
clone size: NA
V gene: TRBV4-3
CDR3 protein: CASSQVTAGQETQYF
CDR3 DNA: TGCGCCAGCAGCCAAGTAACAGCGGGGCAAGAGACCCAGTACTTC

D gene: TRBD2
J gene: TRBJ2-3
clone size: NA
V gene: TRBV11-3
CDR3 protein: CASSPTSGKIDTQYF
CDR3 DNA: TGTGCCAGCAGCCCTACTAGCGGGAAGATAGATACGCAGTATTTT

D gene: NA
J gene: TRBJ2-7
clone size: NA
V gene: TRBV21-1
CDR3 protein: CASSNSTLLGAGASYEQYF
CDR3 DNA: TGTGCCAGCAGCAACTCTACCCTACTGGGAGCGGGCGCTTCCTACGAGCAGTACTTC

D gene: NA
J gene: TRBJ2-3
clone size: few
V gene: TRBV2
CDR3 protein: CASSGGAGDTQYF
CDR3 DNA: TGTGCCAGCAGTGGGGGCGCAGGAGATACGCAGTATTTT

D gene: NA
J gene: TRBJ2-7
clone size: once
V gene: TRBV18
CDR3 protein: CASSPSQSYEQYF
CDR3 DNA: TGTGCCAGCTCACCATCGCAGTCCTACGAGCAGTACTTC

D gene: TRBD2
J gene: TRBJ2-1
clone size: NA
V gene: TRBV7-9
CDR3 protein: CASSLAQREGPNEQFF
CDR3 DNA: TGTGCCAGCAGCTTAGCGCAGCGGGAGGGCCCCAATGAGCAGTTCTTC

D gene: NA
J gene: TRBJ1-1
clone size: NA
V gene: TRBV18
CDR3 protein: CASSLTRDTEAFF
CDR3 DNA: TGTGCCAGCTCTCTTACCCGGGACACTGAAGCTTTCTTT

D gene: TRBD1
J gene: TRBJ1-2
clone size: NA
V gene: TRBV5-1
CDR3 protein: CASRGAGQGGGLSGYTF
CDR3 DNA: TGCGCCAGCAGGGGCGCAGGACAGGGAGGGGGTCTTTCTGGCTACACCTTC

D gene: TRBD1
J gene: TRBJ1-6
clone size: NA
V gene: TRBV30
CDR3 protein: CAWRTLGTGNSPLHF
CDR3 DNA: TGTGCCTGGAGGACTTTAGGGACAGGGAATTCACCCCTCCACTTT

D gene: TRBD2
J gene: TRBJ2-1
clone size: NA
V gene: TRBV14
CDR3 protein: CASSRSGGGEQFF
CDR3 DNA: TGTGCCAGCAGCCGGAGCGGGGGTGGCGAGCAGTTCTTC

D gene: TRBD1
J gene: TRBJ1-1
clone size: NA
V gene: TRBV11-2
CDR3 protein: CASSFSRTGEAFF
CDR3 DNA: TGTGCCAGCAGCTTCTCCCGGACAGGGGAAGCTTTCTTT

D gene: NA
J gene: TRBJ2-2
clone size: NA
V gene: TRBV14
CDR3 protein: CASSQGGNTGELFF
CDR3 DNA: TGTGCCAGCAGCCAAGGCGGGAACACCGGGGAGCTGTTTTTT

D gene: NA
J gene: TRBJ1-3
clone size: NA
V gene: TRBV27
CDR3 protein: CASRLQNSGNTIYF
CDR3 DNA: TGTGCCAGCAGGCTACAGAACTCTGGAAACACCATATATTTT

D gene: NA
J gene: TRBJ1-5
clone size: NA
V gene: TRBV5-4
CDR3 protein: CASSLGPGKQPQHF
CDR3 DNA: TGTGCCAGCAGCTTGGGGCCAGGTAAACAGCCCCAGCATTTT

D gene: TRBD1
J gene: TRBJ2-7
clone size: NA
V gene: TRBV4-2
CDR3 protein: CASSQQGQGHEQYF
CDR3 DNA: TGTGCCAGCAGCCAACAGGGACAGGGGCACGAGCAGTACTTC